Shown below are 9 T cell receptor beta chains from a single sample sequenced in a study of T cell responses to AZD1222 COVID-19 vaccine (TCRdb year 2021). Reading the label with the study, this specimen's time point is: about 28 days (+/-7) after the second vaccine dose. Receptor libraries were prepared by the immunoSEQ multiplex PCR assay. TCRdb took this table from immuneACCESS and kept in-frame rearrangements with V and J called. Such tables lack part of the clones; where checked against another copy, unresolved V genes explain under half of the gap, and the rest is unexplained. The sample includes 150,000 to 200,000 clones, with roughly 88% observed a single time. The top ten clonotypes cover 11% of the sample. The starting material was peripheral blood, obtained 28 days after the second AZD1222 dose. The receptor set was obtained from an adult who received the AZD1222 COVID-19 vaccine.

This clone was observed a few times. The chain couples TRBV4-1 to TRBJ1-2; D is unresolved. Germline loops: CDR1 MGHRA, CDR2 YSYEKL. Trimming removed 11 bases at V and 0 bases at J, with 28 bases between. This CDR3 comprises 18 residues. In nucleotides, the CDR3 is TGCGCCCCCCATCCCCAGGAGACCACGCTGGCGCCTAACTATGGCTACACCTTC. Translating gives CAPHPQETTLAPNYGYTF.

The CDR3 reads CASDRGGQPQHF. The CDR3 DNA reads TGTGCCAGTGACAGGGGAGGCCAGCCCCAGCATTTT. The rearrangement joins TRBV6-5 to TRBJ1-5, with 8 bases identical to TRBD1. Germline lookup yields CDR1 MNHEY and CDR2 SVGAGI. CDR3 length: 12 amino acids. J gave up 7 bases and V 9 bases, and 5 bases lay outside the gene matches.

The chain is built from TRBV6-5 and TRBJ1-4, with 9 bases matching TRBD1. The CDR3 extends over 16 amino acids. Per the germline V gene, CDR1 is MNHEY and CDR2 is SVGAGI. The ends lost 0 bases at V and 5 bases at J; junction bases unmatched: 4. CDR3 residues: CASSYSPGTGNEKLFF. The CDR3 DNA sequence: TGTGCCAGCAGTTACTCGCCCGGGACAGGGAATGAAAAACTGTTTTTT.

The rearrangement links TRBV5-1 to TRBJ2-4; D not certain. The V and J ends lost 0 bases and 5 bases respectively, with 6 bases between them. CDR3 length: 13 residues. CDR1 and CDR2 (germline): SGHRS, YFSETQ. The CDR3 here is CASSLDTENIQYF. The DNA of the CDR3 is TGCGCCAGCAGCTTGGACACAGAAAACATTCAGTACTTC.

This clone has only a few counts. The chain employs TRBV19 and TRBJ1-1, with TRBD1 as a possible D gene (5 bases). The length of the CDR3 is 14 residues. Germline-derived CDR1 and CDR2 are LNHDA and SQIVND (reference sequence). V was trimmed by 5 bases and J by 13 bases, leaving 23 bases between them. The CDR3 reads CASSARARAGSIFF. The CDR3 DNA reads as TGTGCCAGTAGTGCCAGGGCTCGCGCGGGTAGTATTTTCTTT.

This clone was seen more than once but under ten times. The V call is TRBV3-1 (or the pseudogene TRBV3-2), the J call TRBJ1-4, with D possibly being TRBD1 (5 bases). The germline CDR1 and CDR2 sequences are LGHDT and YNNKEL (reference sequence). This CDR3 spans 13 amino acids. Trimming took off 1 base at V and 11 bases at J, with 11 bases between the two ends. DNA of the CDR3: TGTGCCAGCAGCCAAGCGGGGGAGGAGAAACTGTTTTTT. Protein sequence: CASSQAGEEKLFF.

The chain has TRBV6-2 or TRBV6-3 and TRBJ1-6, with TRBD1 matching over 9 bases. Germline-derived CDR1 and CDR2 are MNHEY and SVGEGT. Losses at the gene ends were 2 bases for V and 0 bases for J; bases not matched to a gene: 2. The CDR3 is 17 residues long. DNA of the CDR3: TGTGCCAGCAGTTACGCGACAGGGGGCTCCTATAATTCACCCCTCCACTTT. Translated, it gives CASSYATGGSYNSPLHF.

This clone was detected a few times. The rearrangement joins TRBV3-1 (or the pseudogene TRBV3-2) to TRBJ1-2; 7 bases fit TRBD1. The CDR3 has 13 residues. V lost 6 bases to trimming and J lost 7 bases; unmatched junction nucleotides: 8. The V gene's germline CDR1 is LGHDT and CDR2 YNNKEL (reference sequence). CDR3 DNA sequence: TGTGCCAGCAGTCAAACAGGGGATCGTGGCTACACCTTC. It encodes CASSQTGDRGYTF.

This rearrangement joins TRBV3-1 (or the pseudogene TRBV3-2) to TRBJ2-3; D gene unclear. This CDR3 has 13 residues. Trimming stripped 0 bases from V and 4 bases from J, with 5 bases between. Germline CDR1 LGHDT, CDR2 YNNKEL (reference sequence). The CDR3 region has the DNA TGTGCCAGCAGCCAAGAGCCCCCAGATACGCAGTATTTT. This codes for CASSQEPPDTQYF.